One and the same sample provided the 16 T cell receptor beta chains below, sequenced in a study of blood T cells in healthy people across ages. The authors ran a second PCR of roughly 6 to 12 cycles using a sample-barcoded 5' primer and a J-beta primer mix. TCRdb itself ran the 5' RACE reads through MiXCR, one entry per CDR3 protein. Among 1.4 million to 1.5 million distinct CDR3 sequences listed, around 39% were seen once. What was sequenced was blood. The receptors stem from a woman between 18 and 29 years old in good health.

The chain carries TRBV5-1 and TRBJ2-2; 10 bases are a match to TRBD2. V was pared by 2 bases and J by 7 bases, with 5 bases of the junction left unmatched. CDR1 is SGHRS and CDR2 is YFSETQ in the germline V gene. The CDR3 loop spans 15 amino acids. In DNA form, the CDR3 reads TGCGCCAGCAGCTTTTCTAGCGGGAGTAACGGGGAGCTGTTTTTT. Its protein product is CASSFSSGSNGELFF.

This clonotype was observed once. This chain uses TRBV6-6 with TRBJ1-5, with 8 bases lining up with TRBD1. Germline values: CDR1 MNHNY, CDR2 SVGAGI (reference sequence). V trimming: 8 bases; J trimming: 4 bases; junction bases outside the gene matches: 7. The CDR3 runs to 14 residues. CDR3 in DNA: TGTGCCAGCCTCGACAGGGGCAGGAATCAGCCCCAGCATTTT. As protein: CASLDRGRNQPQHF.

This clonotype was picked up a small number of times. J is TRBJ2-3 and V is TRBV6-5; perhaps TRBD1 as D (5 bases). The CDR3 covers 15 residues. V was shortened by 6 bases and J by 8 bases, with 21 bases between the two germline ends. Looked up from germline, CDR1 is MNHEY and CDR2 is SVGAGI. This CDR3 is CASSPTEVIGATQYF. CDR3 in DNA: TGTGCCAGCAGCCCCACCGAGGTTATTGGGGCTACGCAGTATTTT.

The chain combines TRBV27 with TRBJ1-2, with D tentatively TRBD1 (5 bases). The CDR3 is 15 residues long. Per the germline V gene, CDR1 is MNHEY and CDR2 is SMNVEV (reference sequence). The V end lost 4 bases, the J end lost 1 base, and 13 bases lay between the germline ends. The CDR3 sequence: CASSSGGEFNYGYTF. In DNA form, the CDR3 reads TGTGCCAGCAGTTCGGGGGGGGAGTTTAACTATGGCTACACCTTC.

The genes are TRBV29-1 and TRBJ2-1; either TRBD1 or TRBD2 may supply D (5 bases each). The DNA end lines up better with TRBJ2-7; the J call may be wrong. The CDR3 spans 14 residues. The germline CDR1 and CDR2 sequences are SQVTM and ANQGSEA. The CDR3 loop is CSVIQGDGYNEQYF. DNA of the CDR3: TGCAGCGTAATACAAGGGGACGGTTACAATGAGCAGTACTTC.

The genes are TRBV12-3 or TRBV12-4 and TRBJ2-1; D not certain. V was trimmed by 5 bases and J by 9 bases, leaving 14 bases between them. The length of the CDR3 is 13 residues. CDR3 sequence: CASSVDPTIEQFF. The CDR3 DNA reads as TGTGCCAGCAGTGTGGACCCTACGATTGAGCAGTTCTTC.

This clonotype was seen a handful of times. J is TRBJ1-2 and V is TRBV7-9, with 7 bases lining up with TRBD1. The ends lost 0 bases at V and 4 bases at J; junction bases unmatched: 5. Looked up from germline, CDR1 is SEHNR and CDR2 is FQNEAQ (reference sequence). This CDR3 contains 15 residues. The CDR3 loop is CASSLASTGAYGYTF. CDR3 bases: TGTGCCAGCAGCTTAGCCTCAACAGGGGCCTATGGCTACACCTTC.

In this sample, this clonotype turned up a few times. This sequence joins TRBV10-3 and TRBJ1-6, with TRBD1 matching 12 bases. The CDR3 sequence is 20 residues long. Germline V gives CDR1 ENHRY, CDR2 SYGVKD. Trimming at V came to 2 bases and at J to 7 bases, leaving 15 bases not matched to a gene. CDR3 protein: CAISEGFGTGGFNVNSPLHF. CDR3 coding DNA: TGTGCCATCAGTGAGGGATTCGGGACAGGGGGCTTTAATGTGAATTCACCCCTCCACTTT.

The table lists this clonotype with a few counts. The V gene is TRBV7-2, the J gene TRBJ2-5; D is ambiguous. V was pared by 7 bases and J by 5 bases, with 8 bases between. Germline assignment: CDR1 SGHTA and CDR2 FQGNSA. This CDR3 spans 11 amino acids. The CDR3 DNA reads TGTGCCAGCAAAGACTGGGAGACCCAGTACTTC. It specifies CASKDWETQYF.

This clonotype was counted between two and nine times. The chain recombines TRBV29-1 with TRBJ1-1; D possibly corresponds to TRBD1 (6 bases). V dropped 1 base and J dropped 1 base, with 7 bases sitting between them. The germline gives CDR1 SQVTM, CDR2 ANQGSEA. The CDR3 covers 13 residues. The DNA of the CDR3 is TGCAGCGTTGAAGGGACAGAGAACACTGAAGCTTTCTTT. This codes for CSVEGTENTEAFF.

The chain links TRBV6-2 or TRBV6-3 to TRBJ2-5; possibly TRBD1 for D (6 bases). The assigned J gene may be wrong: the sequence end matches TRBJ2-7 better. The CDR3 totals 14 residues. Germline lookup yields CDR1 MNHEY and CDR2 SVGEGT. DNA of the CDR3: TGTGCCAGCATGCGAGCAGGGGTCACCCACGAGCAGTACTTC. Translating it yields CASMRAGVTHEQYF.

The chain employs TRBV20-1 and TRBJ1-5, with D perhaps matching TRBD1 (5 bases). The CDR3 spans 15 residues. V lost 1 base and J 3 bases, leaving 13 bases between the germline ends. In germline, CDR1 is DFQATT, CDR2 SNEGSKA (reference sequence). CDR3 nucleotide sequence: TGCAGTGCTAGAGGTTTAGGGGCCTTCAATCAGCCCCAGCATTTT. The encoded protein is CSARGLGAFNQPQHF.

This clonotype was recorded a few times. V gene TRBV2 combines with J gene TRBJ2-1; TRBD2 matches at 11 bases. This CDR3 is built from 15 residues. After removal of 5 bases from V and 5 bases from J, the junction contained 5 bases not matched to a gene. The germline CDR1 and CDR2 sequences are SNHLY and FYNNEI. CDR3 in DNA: TGTGCCAGCAGTTCGACTAGCGGGGCGAACAATGAGCAGTTCTTC. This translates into CASSSTSGANNEQFF.

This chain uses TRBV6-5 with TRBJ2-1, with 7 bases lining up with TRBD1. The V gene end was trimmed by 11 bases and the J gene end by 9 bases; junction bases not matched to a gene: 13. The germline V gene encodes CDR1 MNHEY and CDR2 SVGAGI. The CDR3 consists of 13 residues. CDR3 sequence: CAASAGGIGEQFF. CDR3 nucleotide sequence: TGTGCCGCCTCCGCAGGGGGTATAGGTGAGCAGTTCTTC.

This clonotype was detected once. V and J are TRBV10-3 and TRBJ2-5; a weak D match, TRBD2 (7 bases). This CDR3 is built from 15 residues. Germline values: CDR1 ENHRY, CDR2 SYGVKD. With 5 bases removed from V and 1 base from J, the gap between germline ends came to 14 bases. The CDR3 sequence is CAISRGGAAQETQYF. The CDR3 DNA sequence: TGTGCCATCAGTAGGGGGGGGGCAGCCCAAGAGACCCAGTACTTC.

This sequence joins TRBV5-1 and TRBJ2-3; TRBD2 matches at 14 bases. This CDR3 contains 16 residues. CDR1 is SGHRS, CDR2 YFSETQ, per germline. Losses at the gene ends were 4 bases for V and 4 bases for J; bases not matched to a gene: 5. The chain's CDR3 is CASSGGTSGRADTQYF. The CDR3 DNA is TGCGCCAGCAGCGGTGGGACTAGCGGGAGAGCAGATACGCAGTATTTT.